This entry features one TCR beta chain sequence. Antigen unknown. Individual cDNA molecules received unique molecular identifiers. TCRdb reprocessed the 5' RACE reads with MiXCR, giving one entry per CDR3 protein. The sample lists around 83,000 distinct CDR3 sequences, 10% occurring once. Germline CDR1 is ENHRY and CDR2 is SYGVKD. This CDR3 region has 13 residues. V lost 6 bases to trimming and J lost 0 bases, with 7 bases between them. These data are taken from a study of early T cells in non-severe SARS-CoV-2 infection. For the study at large: It was bulk RNA from unsorted whole blood that was sequenced, and the chains were unpaired.

The study's findings and limits: Reliance on VDJdb matching favored anti-spike CD8 responses; private and CD4 specificities were missed.

The specimen was whole blood, collected at baseline. This clonotype originated in an adult who was a healthcare worker with PCR-confirmed SARS-CoV-2 infection or an uninfected control (not recorded which). The chain combines TRBV10-3 with TRBJ2-3; D is ambiguous. The CDR3 nucleotides are TGTGCCATCAGGCCTTCTAGCACAGATACGCAGTATTTT. This encodes CAIRPSSTDTQYF.